The 18 T cell receptor beta chains given below trace back to one sample, sequenced in a study of T cells in localized non-small cell lung cancer. TCRdb's copy holds only in-frame clones and misses some; the assay was immunoSEQ multiplex PCR. Of just under 35,000 clones listed, around 90% were seen once; the top ten hold over 9.5%. The sequencing here drew on peripheral blood mononuclear cells, taken before any cancer treatment. The receptors come from a female donor older than 55 with stage II lung adenocarcinoma.

In its sample, this clone was seen a few times. The chain combines TRBV7-9 with TRBJ2-3; tentatively, D is TRBD1 or TRBD2 (5 bases each). The length of the CDR3 is 14 residues. The V gene lost 5 bases and the J gene lost 3 bases, with 12 bases spanning the gap. Germline V gene data show CDR1 as SEHNR and CDR2 as FQNEAQ (reference sequence). CDR3 nucleotides: TGTGCCAGCAGCCGGGACCGTCTGACAGATACGCAGTATTTT. It yields the protein CASSRDRLTDTQYF.

This chain links TRBV6-5 with TRBJ2-6; no firm D call. The V and J ends lost 7 bases and 2 bases respectively, with 6 bases between them. CDR1 and CDR2 from the germline V gene are MNHEY and SVGAGI. This CDR3 spans 13 amino acids. CDR3 in amino acids: CASKYPGANVLTF. The CDR3 DNA reads TGTGCCAGCAAGTACCCTGGGGCCAACGTCCTGACTTTC.

CDR3: CASSWRKGGYGYTF. DNA of the CDR3: TGTGCCAGCAGTTGGAGGAAAGGGGGGTATGGCTACACCTTC. V gene TRBV6-5 combines with J gene TRBJ1-2; perhaps TRBD1 as D (6 bases). The CDR3 consists of 14 residues. The germline V gene encodes CDR1 MNHEY and CDR2 SVGAGI. Trimming took 4 bases from V and 5 from J, leaving 14 bases between them.

The chain uses TRBV20-1 and TRBJ2-1; D is unclear. Looked up from germline, CDR1 is DFQATT and CDR2 is SNEGSKA (reference sequence). This CDR3 comprises 11 residues. V was shortened by 7 bases and J by 1 base, with 5 bases between the two germline ends. The CDR3 DNA is TGCAGTGGACTTTCCTACAATGAGCAGTTCTTC. Protein product: CSGLSYNEQFF.

This chain joins TRBV6-5 and TRBJ1-1, with TRBD1 as a possible D gene (6 bases). Trimming shortened V by 6 bases and J by 7 bases, and 9 bases separated the two germline ends. Germline values: CDR1 MNHEY, CDR2 SVGAGI. CDR3 length: 11 residues. CDR3 protein: CASRQGGEAFF. The CDR3 nucleotides are TGTGCCAGCAGGCAAGGGGGTGAAGCTTTCTTT.

The genes are TRBV18 and TRBJ2-5; D is unresolved. Trimming left V 6 bases short and J 5 bases short, with 13 bases between. CDR3 length equals 13 residues. Germline V CDR1 and CDR2: KGHSH, LQKENI. The CDR3 protein is CASSHSGRETQYF. In DNA, the CDR3 is TGTGCCAGCTCGCACTCGGGCAGGGAGACCCAGTACTTC.

This sequence joins TRBV19 and TRBJ2-7; a possible D gene is TRBD2 (5 bases). Germline V gene lookup returns CDR1 LNHDA and CDR2 SQIVND (reference sequence). Deletions cut 3 bases from V and 3 bases from J, with 15 bases between. The CDR3 consists of 15 residues. This CDR3 is CASSIGVGSYYEQYF. CDR3 in DNA: TGTGCCAGTAGTATCGGGGTGGGATCTTACTACGAGCAGTACTTC.

This clone was picked up one time. The CDR3 bases are TGTGCCAGCAGTCCTAGGCCCGGGACTAGCGGCTACAATGAGCAGTTCTTC. This gives the protein CASSPRPGTSGYNEQFF. The chain couples TRBV28 to TRBJ2-1, with TRBD2 matching 11 bases. The CDR3 totals 17 residues. The germline V gene has CDR1 MDHEN and CDR2 SYDVKM. V was clipped by 5 bases and J by 3 bases; unmatched bases: 9. Drawing the rest from reference TRBV28 and TRBJ2-1, the complete variable domain is DVKVTQSSRYLVKRTGEKVFLECVQDMDHENMFWYRQDPGLGLRLIYFSYDVKMKEKGDIPEGYSVSREKKERFSLILESASTNQTSMYLCASSPRPGTSGYNEQFFGPGTRLTVL.

The J gene is TRBJ1-1, the V gene TRBV5-1; no clear D gene. CDR1 and CDR2 from the germline V gene are SGHRS and YFSETQ. The V and J ends lost 0 bases and 1 base respectively, with 7 bases between them. This CDR3 has 14 residues. This CDR3 reads CASSLAGRNTEAFF. As DNA, the CDR3 is TGCGCCAGCAGCTTGGCGGGTCGGAACACTGAAGCTTTCTTT.

The V and J genes are TRBV7-2 and TRBJ1-5; weak D call: TRBD1 (5 bases). Germline loops: CDR1 SGHTA, CDR2 FQGNSA. The V end lost 1 base, the J end lost 6 bases, and 19 bases lay between the germline ends. The CDR3 totals 17 residues. The DNA for the CDR3 is TGTGCCAGCAGCTTAGAACAGTTCGGGACTGGGGGTCAGCCCCAGCATTTT. Its translation: CASSLEQFGTGGQPQHF.

The V and J genes are TRBV7-6 and TRBJ2-1; D remains ambiguous. CDR3 length equals 12 residues. The V end lost 5 bases, the J end lost 7 bases, and 9 bases lay between the germline ends. CDR1 is SGHVS, CDR2 FNYEAQ, per germline. CDR3 sequence (DNA): TGTGCCAGCAGCCCCCCCCTAAATGAGCAGTTCTTC. Amino acid sequence: CASSPPLNEQFF.

This clone was counted once. The V and J genes are TRBV5-1 and TRBJ1-1, with D possibly being TRBD1 (5 bases). The CDR3 loop spans 17 amino acids. CDR1 SGHRS and CDR2 YFSETQ come from the germline V gene. The V end lost 0 bases, the J end lost 0 bases, and 15 bases lay between the germline ends. The CDR3, as DNA: TGCGCCAGCAGCTTGGCGGGCGGGGGGTCCTTGAACACTGAAGCTTTCTTT. Encoded protein: CASSLAGGGSLNTEAFF.

V usage is TRBV9 and J usage is TRBJ2-1; 13 bases align to TRBD2. Germline V lookup: CDR1 SGDLS, CDR2 YYNGEE. J lost 6 bases, V lost 7 bases, and 4 bases had no gene match. This CDR3 has 14 residues. The DNA for the CDR3 is TGTGCCAGCGGAGGGACTAGCGGGACCAATGAGCAGTTCTTC. Its translation: CASGGTSGTNEQFF.

The J gene is TRBJ2-1, the V gene TRBV5-1, with 7 bases identical to TRBD2. Per the germline V gene, CDR1 is SGHRS and CDR2 is YFSETQ. The CDR3 totals 16 residues. V shed 0 bases and J 0 bases; nucleotides not matched to a gene: 3. For the CDR3, the DNA is TGCGCCAGCAGCTTGGCCGGCGGGAGCTCCTACAATGAGCAGTTCTTC. This encodes CASSLAGGSSYNEQFF.

The CDR3 region has the DNA TGTGCCAGCAGTCTGAGCGGGCGGGACGAAAAACTGTTTTTT. It translates to CASSLSGRDEKLFF. The chain joins TRBV5-6 to TRBJ1-4; tentative D call: TRBD1 (5 bases). This CDR3 spans 14 amino acids. Germline V lookup: CDR1 SGHDT, CDR2 YYEEEE. Deletions cut 5 bases from V and 8 bases from J, with 16 bases between.

The V gene is TRBV11-2, the J gene TRBJ1-5; the D gene is possibly TRBD1 (6 bases). Germline CDR1 reads SGHAT; CDR2 reads FQNNGV. Trimming removed 3 bases at V and 6 bases at J, with 12 bases between. CDR3 length: 14 amino acids. The CDR3 coding sequence is TGTGCCAGCAGCTTTACAGGGCTCGGTCAGCCCCAGCATTTT. Translation gives CASSFTGLGQPQHF.

The chain recombines TRBV2 with TRBJ2-7; 9 nucleotides agree with TRBD1. In germline, CDR1 is SNHLY, CDR2 FYNNEI. This CDR3 contains 12 residues. V gave up 3 bases and J gave up 7 bases; unmatched junction bases: 1. The CDR3 spells CASSDDRGEQYF. DNA for the CDR3: TGTGCCAGCAGTGACGACAGGGGGGAGCAGTACTTC.

A single count supports this clone. The rearrangement joins TRBV5-1 to TRBJ2-6; 8 bases align to TRBD1. The CDR3 is made up of 17 amino acids. Germline CDR1 is SGHRS and CDR2 is YFSETQ. The ends lost 3 bases at V and 1 base at J; junction bases unmatched: 6. Written as DNA, the CDR3 is TGCGCCAGCAGCTACGGACAGGGAGAATCTGGGGCCAACGTCCTGACTTTC. It translates to CASSYGQGESGANVLTF. The full variable domain, its missing parts supplied by reference TRBV5-1 and TRBJ2-6, is KAGVTQTPRYLIKTRGQQVTLSCSPISGHRSVSWYQQTPGQGLQFLFEYFSETQRNKGNFPGRFSGRQFSNSRSEMNVSTLELGDSALYLCASSYGQGESGANVLTFGAGSRLTVL.